The 30 T cell receptor beta chains below come from one sample, sequenced in a study of human T cells and chemical hapten exposure (dated by TCRdb to the early 2020s). The library was built by means of RACE. This sample was sequenced with a NextSeq 500. In TCRdb, the public reads were trimmed at Q25 with fastp and aligned with MiXCR, with productive beta chains retained. A single entry per CDR3 protein holds the most common genes and DNA from its merged rows. For this sample the table gives 150,000 to 200,000 distinct CDR3 sequences, of which about 31% were detected only once. The leading ten clones occupy nearly 3% of the sample. Reading the label with the study, this specimen's time point is: pre-sensitization, week 0. The label giving this sample's treatment or condition can be read as: therapeutic diphenylcyclopropenone sensitization with weekly scalp DPC. Sequenced material: whole blood, taken in connection with sensitization to the hapten diphenylcyclopropenone (DPC). These receptors were taken from a woman in her thirties with alopecia areata. Some clones in this sample may be carry-over from other donors' samples.

CDR3 DNA: TGTGCCAGCAGTGAACGGGGAGGCATGAACACTGAAGCTTTCTTT. As protein: CASSERGGMNTEAFF. The V call is TRBV2, the J call TRBJ1-1; no clear D gene. The CDR3 has 15 amino acids. Trimming took off 2 bases at V and 0 bases at J, with 10 bases between the two ends. CDR1 and CDR2 from the germline V gene are SNHLY and FYNNEI.

This clonotype came up a few times. V usage is TRBV5-5 and J usage is TRBJ2-5; D is unclear. The germline V gene has CDR1 SGHKS and CDR2 YYEKEE (reference sequence). V lost 4 bases and J lost 5, with 12 bases in between. This CDR3 comprises 13 residues. The CDR3 DNA sequence: TGTGCCAGCAGCCCCCTGCTCCGGGAGACCCAGTACTTC. It codes for CASSPLLRETQYF.

This clonotype was recorded once. The chain carries TRBV29-1 and TRBJ2-5; D not certain. The CDR3 extends over 13 amino acids. V lost 3 bases and J 1 base, leaving 9 bases between the germline ends. Germline V gives CDR1 SQVTM, CDR2 ANQGSEA. For the CDR3, the DNA is TGCAGCGTTGATCTTGGCACCCAAGAGACCCAGTACTTC. Its protein product is CSVDLGTQETQYF. The full variable domain, with the rest looked up from reference TRBV29-1 and TRBJ2-5, is SAVISQKPSRDICQRGTSLTIQCQVDSQVTMMFWYRQQPGQSLTLIATANQGSEATYESGFVIDKFPISRPNLTFSTLTVSNMSPEDSSIYLCSVDLGTQETQYFGPGTRLLVL.

The table lists this clonotype with a few counts. This rearrangement joins TRBV7-9 to TRBJ2-5, with D perhaps given as TRBD1 or TRBD2 (6 bases each). CDR1 and CDR2 from the germline V gene are SEHNR and FQNEAQ (reference sequence). The CDR3 spans 14 residues. The V and J ends lost 0 bases and 4 bases respectively, with 9 bases between them. CDR3: CASSLAQGGETQYF. The DNA for the CDR3 is TGTGCCAGCAGCTTAGCACAGGGAGGAGAGACCCAGTACTTC.

The chain couples TRBV7-9 to TRBJ2-7; D is unclear. The CDR3 has 15 amino acids. V was cut by 5 bases and J by 3 bases, with 17 bases left in between. Germline assignment: CDR1 SEHNR and CDR2 FQNEAQ (reference sequence). CDR3 sequence reads: CASSLDDGRSYEQYF. In DNA, the CDR3 is TGTGCCAGCAGCCTAGACGACGGTCGAAGCTACGAGCAGTACTTC.

J is TRBJ2-7 and V is TRBV5-5; 7 positions match TRBD1. In germline, CDR1 is SGHKS, CDR2 YYEKEE (reference sequence). CDR3 length: 16 amino acids. Trimming took 0 bases from V and 8 from J; bases not matched to a gene: 14. The CDR3 sequence: CASSLAPTGVSNQQYF. CDR3 bases: TGTGCCAGCAGCTTGGCCCCTACAGGGGTCTCTAATCAGCAGTACTTC.

This clonotype showed up just once. The chain employs TRBV28 and TRBJ2-3; D is possibly TRBD1 or TRBD2 (5 bases each). The CDR3 spans 15 residues. Germline CDR1 and CDR2: MDHEN and SYDVKM. V lost 5 bases and J 3 bases, leaving 15 bases between the germline ends. As DNA, the CDR3 is TGTGCCAGCAGTCCCGCGGGCGCAGGGACAGATACGCAGTATTTT. This translates into CASSPAGAGTDTQYF. Looking up the rest from reference TRBV28 and TRBJ2-3 gives the full variable domain: DVKVTQSSRYLVKRTGEKVFLECVQDMDHENMFWYRQDPGLGLRLIYFSYDVKMKEKGDIPEGYSVSREKKERFSLILESASTNQTSMYLCASSPAGAGTDTQYFGPGTRLTVL.

The chain joins TRBV5-8 to TRBJ1-5, with a tentative D call TRBD1 (6 bases). Germline CDR1 reads SGHTS; CDR2 reads YDEGEE. V was trimmed by 4 bases and J by 5 bases, leaving 13 bases between them. This CDR3 has 14 amino acids. Here the CDR3 DNA reads TGTGCCAGCAGCCGAGGACAGCTTGATCAGCCCCAGCATTTT. Amino acid sequence: CASSRGQLDQPQHF.

This clonotype showed up just a few times. This chain joins TRBV28 and TRBJ1-6; D may be TRBD1 (6 bases). CDR3 length equals 15 residues. Trimming took off 2 bases at V and 3 bases at J, with 8 bases between the two ends. Germline CDR1 and CDR2: MDHEN and SYDVKM. CDR3 nucleotides: TGTGCCAGCAGTTTACCAGGGGACTATAATTCACCCCTCCACTTT. It translates to CASSLPGDYNSPLHF.

The chain is built from TRBV5-1 and TRBJ2-1; a weak D match, TRBD2 (6 bases). CDR1 is SGHRS, CDR2 YFSETQ, per germline. The CDR3 contains 13 residues. The V end lost 4 bases, the J end lost 3 bases, and 8 bases lay between the germline ends. CDR3 sequence: CASSNSGYNEQFF. The CDR3 DNA sequence: TGCGCCAGCAGCAATAGCGGCTACAATGAGCAGTTCTTC.

The chain combines TRBV7-8 with TRBJ1-1; D gene unclear. V gave up 3 bases and J gave up 5 bases, with 7 bases separating them. The V gene's germline CDR1 is SGHVS and CDR2 FQNEAQ. This CDR3 has 12 residues. Written as DNA, the CDR3 is TGTGCCAGCAGCTTTGCCGGAACTGAAGCTTTCTTT. This translates into CASSFAGTEAFF. Based on the CDR3 plus reference TRBV7-8 and TRBJ1-1, the full variable domain is GAGVSQSPRYKVAKRGQDVALRCDPISGHVSLFWYQQALGQGPEFLTYFQNEAQLDKSGLPSDRFFAERPEGSVSTLKIQRTQQEDSAVYLCASSFAGTEAFFGQGTRLTVV.

This clonotype showed up just a few times. CDR3 residues: CSAGSGTKGGEAFF. DNA for the CDR3: TGCAGTGCTGGCAGCGGGACAAAGGGAGGTGAAGCTTTCTTT. The chain links TRBV20-1 to TRBJ1-1; possibly TRBD1 for D (6 bases). There are 14 residues in the CDR3. CDR1 is DFQATT, CDR2 SNEGSKA, per germline (reference sequence). V dropped 5 bases and J dropped 7 bases, with 20 bases sitting between them.

In this sample, this clonotype turned up a few times. The chain's CDR3 is CASSAPGTGGNRYTF. Written as DNA, the CDR3 is TGTGCCAGCAGTGCTCCCGGGACAGGGGGCAATCGCTACACCTTC. The chain combines TRBV28 with TRBJ1-2, with 12 bases matching TRBD1. This CDR3 contains 15 residues. In germline, CDR1 is MDHEN, CDR2 SYDVKM. After removal of 5 bases from V and 9 bases from J, the junction contained 10 bases not matched to a gene.

The rearrangement links TRBV11-1 to TRBJ1-1; D not resolved. Per the germline V gene, CDR1 is SGHAT and CDR2 is FQDESV (reference sequence). This CDR3 contains 11 residues. The V gene lost 1 base and the J gene lost 13 bases, with 10 bases spanning the gap. CDR3 residues: CASSLGLGVFF. The CDR3 DNA reads as TGTGCCAGCAGCTTAGGACTGGGAGTTTTCTTT.

V and J are TRBV20-1 and TRBJ2-5; 10 bases line up with TRBD2. The CDR3 length is 16 residues. V shed 1 base and J 2 bases; nucleotides not matched to a gene: 7. CDR1 and CDR2 from the germline V gene are DFQATT and SNEGSKA (reference sequence). The CDR3 reads CSARALASGGQETQYF. The CDR3, as DNA: TGCAGTGCTAGAGCGTTGGCTAGCGGGGGTCAAGAGACCCAGTACTTC.

The rearrangement links TRBV3-1 to TRBJ2-7; 7 bases match TRBD1. The V gene's germline CDR1 is LGHDT and CDR2 YNNKEL (reference sequence). J was trimmed by 1 base and V by 3 bases; bases with no gene match: 3. This CDR3 is 14 amino acids long. Here the CDR3 reads CASSHWDRSYEQYF. The CDR3 coding sequence is TGTGCCAGCAGCCATTGGGACAGATCCTACGAGCAGTACTTC.

This clonotype was seen a handful of times. The J gene is TRBJ1-2, the V gene TRBV5-1; D not certain. The CDR3 runs to 13 residues. CDR1 and CDR2 (germline): SGHRS, YFSETQ. V was pared by 0 bases and J by 2 bases, with 5 bases between. CDR3 sequence: CASSLDTNYGYTF. CDR3 nucleotide sequence: TGCGCCAGCAGCTTGGACACCAACTATGGCTACACCTTC.

Only a few counts were recorded for this clonotype. V usage is TRBV9 and J usage is TRBJ2-2; 8 bases are a match to TRBD1. Germline CDR1 and CDR2: SGDLS and YYNGEE. This CDR3 has 15 amino acids. V trimming: 3 bases; J trimming: 6 bases; junction bases outside the gene matches: 7. Here the CDR3 reads CASSAWGQVAGELFF. The CDR3 DNA follows: TGTGCCAGCAGCGCGTGGGGACAGGTGGCCGGGGAGCTGTTTTTT.

Here the CDR3 reads CASSLTVGEGQPQHF. CDR3 coding DNA: TGTGCCAGCAGCTTAACGGTGGGGGAGGGTCAGCCCCAGCATTTT. The gene calls are TRBV7-2 and TRBJ1-5; a weak D match, TRBD1 (5 bases). Germline CDR1 SGHTA, CDR2 FQGNSA. This CDR3 contains 15 residues. V was cut by 2 bases and J by 6 bases, with 14 bases left in between. Full variable domain (rest looked up from reference TRBV7-2 and TRBJ1-5): GAGVSQSPSNKVTEKGKDVELRCDPISGHTALYWYRQSLGQGLEFLIYFQGNSAPDKSGLPSDRFSAERTGGSVSTLTIQRTQQEDSAVYLCASSLTVGEGQPQHFGDGTRLSIL.

This CDR3 reads CSAEGFKETQYF. CDR3 nucleotides: TGCAGTGCTGAGGGGTTTAAAGAGACCCAGTACTTC. J is TRBJ2-5 and V is TRBV20-1; D possibly matches TRBD1 or TRBD2 (5 bases each). V was cut by 5 bases and J by 3 bases, with 10 bases left in between. Germline CDR1 reads DFQATT; CDR2 reads SNEGSKA (reference sequence). The CDR3 sequence is 12 residues long.

This clonotype showed up just a few times. The V gene is TRBV7-2, the J gene TRBJ1-5; D is uncertain. V was shortened by 1 base and J by 4 bases, with 11 bases between the two germline ends. Germline V gene lookup returns CDR1 SGHTA and CDR2 FQGNSA. This CDR3 has 15 residues. As DNA, the CDR3 is TGTGCCAGCAGCTTAGTGGCCAGTATTAATCAGCCCCAGCATTTT. Protein sequence: CASSLVASINQPQHF.

The genes are TRBV6-1 and TRBJ2-2; possibly TRBD1 for D (6 bases). From germline, CDR1 is MNHNS and CDR2 SASEGT. Trimming stripped 8 bases from V and 5 bases from J, with 21 bases between. The CDR3 spans 16 residues. CDR3 region: CASQWGRGGPTGELFF. For the CDR3, the DNA is TGTGCCAGCCAGTGGGGCAGGGGTGGCCCTACCGGGGAGCTGTTTTTT.

The chain joins TRBV4-2 to TRBJ1-4; unclear D gene. The V and J ends lost 10 bases and 7 bases respectively, with 16 bases between them. CDR1 and CDR2 (germline): LGHNA, YNFKEQ. The CDR3 is made up of 13 amino acids. CDR3 DNA sequence: TGTGCCACCTCAGACCCTCCCGGTGAAAAACTGTTTTTT. It specifies CATSDPPGEKLFF.

This clonotype was seen a few times. This sequence joins TRBV4-3 and TRBJ2-7, with 9 bases that match TRBD2. CDR3 size: 15 residues. Germline V gene data show CDR1 as LGHNA and CDR2 as YSLEER. V lost 3 bases and J lost 3; bases outside the gene matches: 6. The CDR3 loop reads CASSHRLAEGYEQYF. For the CDR3, the DNA is TGCGCCAGCAGCCATCGACTAGCGGAGGGCTACGAGCAGTACTTC.

This clonotype was seen just once. V gene TRBV5-1 combines with J gene TRBJ2-7, with TRBD2 identical over 9 bases. Unmatched junction bases numbered 5, after V lost 0 bases and J lost 4 bases. CDR3 size: 15 residues. Germline assignment: CDR1 SGHRS and CDR2 YFSETQ. CDR3 residues: CASSLGSGSWYEQYF. The CDR3 DNA sequence: TGCGCCAGCAGCTTGGGTAGCGGGAGTTGGTACGAGCAGTACTTC. Full variable domain (outside the CDR3, taken from reference TRBV5-1 and TRBJ2-7): KAGVTQTPRYLIKTRGQQVTLSCSPISGHRSVSWYQQTPGQGLQFLFEYFSETQRNKGNFPGRFSGRQFSNSRSEMNVSTLELGDSALYLCASSLGSGSWYEQYFGPGTRLTVT.

The rearrangement links TRBV7-2 to TRBJ2-7; 8 nucleotides match TRBD1. Germline CDR1 and CDR2: SGHTA and FQGNSA. With 5 bases clipped from V and 6 bases from J, the junction kept 6 bases outside the gene matches. This CDR3 contains 13 residues. CDR3 loop: CASSPGGSGEQYF. The CDR3 nucleotides are TGTGCCAGCAGCCCAGGGGGCTCCGGCGAGCAGTACTTC.

This clonotype was detected only a few times. This chain uses TRBV29-1 with TRBJ1-1; D is possibly TRBD1 (5 bases). The V end lost 5 bases, the J end lost 4 bases, and 26 bases lay between the germline ends. The V gene's germline CDR1 is SQVTM and CDR2 ANQGSEA. This CDR3 region has 17 residues. In DNA, the CDR3 is TGCAGCGTTCAATTTGGGGGGGGGATGGCTATCCTCACTGAAGCTTTCTTT. This sequence encodes CSVQFGGGMAILTEAFF.

J is TRBJ2-1 and V is TRBV15; D uncertain. The V end was cut by 2 bases, the J end by 0 bases, with 8 bases between. This CDR3 is built from 15 residues. Germline CDR1 LNHNV, CDR2 YYDKDF (reference sequence). The chain's CDR3 is CATSRRQSSYNEQFF. The CDR3 DNA reads as TGTGCCACCAGCAGAAGACAAAGCTCCTACAATGAGCAGTTCTTC.

The sample holds a few counts of this clonotype. The genes are TRBV28 and TRBJ1-1; D is unclear. Looked up from germline, CDR1 is MDHEN and CDR2 is SYDVKM. This CDR3 comprises 13 residues. V lost 11 bases to trimming and J lost 1 base, with 14 bases between them. CDR3 in amino acids: CAHTVDGNTEAFF. DNA of the CDR3: TGTGCCCATACGGTAGACGGGAACACTGAAGCTTTCTTT. The full variable domain, completed using reference TRBV28 and TRBJ1-1, is DVKVTQSSRYLVKRTGEKVFLECVQDMDHENMFWYRQDPGLGLRLIYFSYDVKMKEKGDIPEGYSVSREKKERFSLILESASTNQTSMYLCAHTVDGNTEAFFGQGTRLTVV.

The V call is TRBV5-1, the J call TRBJ2-2; a possible D gene is TRBD2 (6 bases). The CDR3 has 16 amino acids. CDR1 is SGHRS, CDR2 YFSETQ, per germline. V lost 3 bases and J lost 0, with 12 bases in between. In DNA form, the CDR3 reads TGCGCCAGCAGCTCCTCTAGCGCTGCGAACACCGGGGAGCTGTTTTTT. Its translation is CASSSSSAANTGELFF.